This entry lists 32 T cell receptor beta chains sequenced from one sample in a study of T cells in Graves' hyperthyroidism and ophthalmopathy. Researchers took RNA transcripts and amplified the TCR beta CDR3 regions from them. When the TCR CDR3 underwent first-round RT-PCR, the HTBI primer set was used. Via MiXCR, TCRdb re-called the multiplex PCR reads, giving one row per CDR3 protein. The table shows under 350,000 distinct CDR3 sequences, with more than 10% occurring only once. The sequencing sample was made of blood. These receptor sequences come from a woman aged 30 to 39 with Graves' hyperthyroidism that later progressed to Graves' ophthalmopathy.

This clonotype was detected many times. The V and J genes are TRBV7-2 and TRBJ2-7, with 8 bases matching TRBD1. V lost 5 bases and J lost 6; bases outside the gene matches: 9. The CDR3 is 14 residues long. Germline V CDR1 and CDR2: SGHTA, FQGNSA. The CDR3 bases are TGTGCCAGCAGCCCAGGGGGCTTCGAGGGCGAGCAGTACTTC. It specifies CASSPGGFEGEQYF. Together with reference TRBV7-2 and TRBJ2-7, the CDR3 gives the full variable domain: GAGVSQSPSNKVTEKGKDVELRCDPISGHTALYWYRQSLGQGLEFLIYFQGNSAPDKSGLPSDRFSAERTGGSVSTLTIQRTQQEDSAVYLCASSPGGFEGEQYFGPGTRLTVT.

About this clonotype itself: This sequence may be a read error, since a much larger clone differs from it by one base. The V call is TRBV28, the J call TRBJ2-1, with D perhaps TRBD2 (5 bases). The CDR3 has 14 residues. CDR1 MDHEN and CDR2 SYDVKM come from the germline V gene. V dropped 4 bases and J dropped 6 bases, with 13 bases sitting between them. CDR3 residues: CASSSGGEGNEQFF. CDR3 coding DNA: TGTGCCAGCAGTTCCGGCGGAGAGGGCAATGAGCAGTTCTTC.

The table lists this clonotype with many counts. This sequence joins TRBV11-2 and TRBJ2-5; D is perhaps TRBD2 (6 bases). The germline V gene has CDR1 SGHAT and CDR2 FQNNGV. The CDR3 is 14 amino acids. Trimming took 5 bases from V and 4 from J, leaving 14 bases between them. The chain's CDR3 is CASSRGTSSETQYF. In DNA form, the CDR3 reads TGTGCCAGCAGCCGGGGGACTTCCTCAGAGACCCAGTACTTC.

This clonotype has ten or more counts. CDR3 sequence (DNA): TGCAGCGGCCGGGACAGTTATGGCTACACCTTC. Translation gives CSGRDSYGYTF. The J gene is TRBJ1-2, the V gene TRBV29-1, with 7 bases that match TRBD1. CDR3 length: 11 amino acids. V lost 7 bases, J lost 5 bases, and 4 bases stayed unmatched. The germline V gene encodes CDR1 SQVTM and CDR2 ANQGSEA.

This clonotype showed up many times. The chain carries TRBV7-9 and TRBJ2-5, with D perhaps TRBD1 or TRBD2 (6 bases each). The germline V gene encodes CDR1 SEHNR and CDR2 FQNEAQ (reference sequence). Trimming took off 5 bases at V and 5 bases at J, with 18 bases between the two ends. CDR3 size: 15 residues. The CDR3 nucleotides are TGTGCCAGCAGCCCGGCTAGGGGGGATCGGGAGACCCAGTACTTC. It is translated as CASSPARGDRETQYF.

This clonotype has just a few counts. V and J are TRBV25-1 and TRBJ1-2; possibly TRBD1 for D (5 bases). Germline assignment: CDR1 MGHDK and CDR2 SYGVNS. The CDR3 covers 14 residues. The germline V and J ends were trimmed by 5 bases and 6 bases, with 16 bases remaining between them. The CDR3 DNA follows: TGTGCCAGCAGTCCGGGACGAATTCTAGATGGCTACACCTTC. Protein: CASSPGRILDGYTF.

At least ten counts were recorded for this clonotype. V and J are TRBV27 and TRBJ2-1; D is perhaps TRBD2 (6 bases). CDR1 MNHEY and CDR2 SMNVEV come from the germline V gene (reference sequence). The germline V and J ends were trimmed by 4 bases and 2 bases, with 9 bases remaining between them. The CDR3 has 14 amino acids. The CDR3 loop reads CASSSGGTYNEQFF. The CDR3 region has the DNA TGTGCCAGCAGTTCCGGGGGAACCTACAATGAGCAGTTCTTC.

This clonotype was seen ten or more times. The chain joins TRBV6-1 to TRBJ1-1, with D possibly being TRBD1 (5 bases). This CDR3 has 13 amino acids. CDR1 is MNHNS, CDR2 SASEGT, per germline. Between the trimmed V and J ends, which lost 9 bases and 0 bases, there was a span of 11 bases. The CDR3: CASGGDLNTEAFF. The CDR3 nucleotides read TGTGCCAGTGGGGGGGATCTGAACACTGAAGCTTTCTTT.

The V gene is TRBV4-3, the J gene TRBJ2-2; 15 nucleotides line up with TRBD2. CDR1 is LGHNA, CDR2 YSLEER, per germline. Losses at the gene ends were 2 bases for V and 6 bases for J; bases not matched to a gene: 4. This CDR3 has 17 residues. The CDR3 loop reads CASSQSGLAGGPGELFF. In DNA, the CDR3 is TGCGCCAGCAGCCAATCCGGACTAGCGGGAGGGCCCGGGGAGCTGTTTTTT.

This clonotype was seen a handful of times. The chain joins TRBV5-5 to TRBJ2-7; 9 positions agree with TRBD1. Germline-derived CDR1 and CDR2 are SGHKS and YYEKEE (reference sequence). After removal of 4 bases from V and 2 bases from J, the junction contained 13 bases not matched to a gene. The CDR3 has 17 amino acids. The DNA for the CDR3 is TGTGCCAGCAGCCGGAAGTCTAGGACAGGGGACGCCTACGAGCAGTACTTC. This translates into CASSRKSRTGDAYEQYF.

This chain connects TRBV6-2 or TRBV6-3 to TRBJ2-7; 9 bases align to TRBD1. In germline, CDR1 is MNHEY, CDR2 SVGEGT. This CDR3 contains 12 residues. V was clipped by 11 bases and J by 6 bases; unmatched bases: 8. The CDR3 reads CACRTGVVEQYF. The CDR3 DNA reads TGTGCCTGCCGGACAGGGGTTGTCGAGCAGTACTTC.

In its sample, this clonotype was seen a few times. The chain is built from TRBV30 and TRBJ2-1, with 9 bases matching TRBD1. Germline V CDR1 and CDR2: GTSNPN, SVGIG (reference sequence). V shed 3 bases, J shed 7 bases, and the junction held 4 bases outside the gene matches. The CDR3 is made up of 13 amino acids. The CDR3 sequence is CAWSRQGGNEQFF. Written as DNA, the CDR3 is TGTGCCTGGAGCCGACAGGGGGGGAATGAGCAGTTCTTC.

Many counts were recorded for this clonotype. The J gene is TRBJ1-1, the V gene TRBV28; tentatively, D is TRBD1 (6 bases). Deletions cut 1 base from V and 9 bases from J, with 15 bases between. The CDR3 is 14 amino acids. Germline V gene data show CDR1 as MDHEN and CDR2 as SYDVKM. The CDR3 protein is CASSLSAGGGQAFF. The CDR3 DNA follows: TGTGCCAGCAGTTTATCAGCGGGGGGGGGGCAAGCTTTCTTT.

The chain links TRBV3-1 to TRBJ2-1, with 8 bases matching TRBD1. The V gene's germline CDR1 is LGHDT and CDR2 YNNKEL (reference sequence). V gave up 5 bases and J gave up 5 bases; unmatched junction bases: 8. The CDR3 covers 15 residues. The CDR3 loop reads CASSGGQGWNNEQFF. DNA for the CDR3: TGTGCCAGCAGCGGAGGACAGGGTTGGAACAATGAGCAGTTCTTC.

This clonotype was counted at least ten times. This rearrangement joins TRBV7-9 to TRBJ2-3; 10 nucleotides line up with TRBD2. The J segment lost 4 bases and the V segment lost 3 bases, leaving 4 bases of the junction unmatched. Germline V gene sequence: CDR1 SEHNR, CDR2 FQNEAQ (reference sequence). This CDR3 has 15 residues. The CDR3 protein is CASSFLAGDPDTQYF. In nucleotides, the CDR3 is TGTGCCAGCAGCTTTCTAGCGGGAGACCCAGATACGCAGTATTTT.

Regarding this clonotype: The junction departs from germline at one end; a sequencing error may be responsible. The chain joins TRBV28 to TRBJ2-2, with TRBD2 matching 8 bases. Germline values: CDR1 MDHEN, CDR2 SYDVKM. The CDR3 is 15 residues long. CDR3 protein: CASSLKREITGELFF. The CDR3 DNA follows: TGTGCCAGCAGCCTCAAGCGGGAGATCACCGGAGAGCTGTTTTTT.

Many counts were recorded for this clonotype. The chain uses TRBV6-1 and TRBJ2-7; 7 bases agree with TRBD1. Per germline, CDR1 MNHNS and CDR2 SASEGT. V lost 5 bases, J lost 4 bases, and 8 bases stayed unmatched. The CDR3 spans 14 residues. CDR3 sequence: CASSTGQVPYEQYF. The CDR3 coding sequence is TGTGCCAGCAGTACCGGACAGGTCCCGTACGAGCAGTACTTC.

A few counts support this clonotype. V usage is TRBV9 and J usage is TRBJ1-3; D possibly corresponds to TRBD1 (6 bases). This CDR3 is built from 15 residues. Germline V gene lookup returns CDR1 SGDLS and CDR2 YYNGEE. Trimming removed 0 bases from V and 2 bases from J, with 9 bases in between. DNA of the CDR3: TGTGCCAGCAGCGTAGAGGCAGGGGCTGGAAACACCATATATTTT. It encodes CASSVEAGAGNTIYF. Filled out from reference TRBV9 and TRBJ1-3, the complete variable domain reads DSGVTQTPKHLITATGQRVTLRCSPRSGDLSVYWYQQSLDQGLQFLIQYYNGEERAKGNILERFSAQQFPDLHSELNLSSLELGDSALYFCASSVEAGAGNTIYFGEGSWLTVV.

This clonotype showed up many times. The gene calls are TRBV7-9 and TRBJ2-2, with D possibly matching TRBD1 (6 bases). CDR3 length: 15 residues. Deletions cut 3 bases from V and 5 bases from J, with 13 bases between. Germline V gene lookup returns CDR1 SEHNR and CDR2 FQNEAQ (reference sequence). The CDR3 DNA reads TGTGCCAGCAGCTTGGCCGGGACACAGACCGGGGAGCTGTTTTTT. Residues: CASSLAGTQTGELFF.

This clonotype was observed many times. In DNA, the CDR3 is TGTGCCAGCGGGATAGGGATTGGTTCTGGAGAGCAGTACTTC. It specifies CASGIGIGSGEQYF. The chain is built from TRBV28 and TRBJ2-7; no clear D. The CDR3 loop spans 14 amino acids. Germline loops: CDR1 MDHEN, CDR2 SYDVKM. Trimming removed 8 bases from V and 7 bases from J, with 21 bases in between.

As regards this clonotype: Because it lacks the conserved phenylalanine or tryptophan at the end, this CDR3 is likely a read error. The chain joins TRBV6-1 to TRBJ2-3; a weak D match, TRBD1 (8 bases). The V end was cut by 8 bases, the J end by 0 bases, with 12 bases between. There are 14 residues in the CDR3. The germline V gene has CDR1 MNHNS and CDR2 SASEGT. The CDR3 DNA reads as TGTGCCAGCCAACAGGGGGGGAGCACAGATACGCAGTATTAT. As protein: CASQQGGSTDTQYY.

The chain's CDR3 is CASSPAGNGNTIYF. The DNA of the CDR3 is TGTGCCAGCTCACCAGCAGGGAATGGAAACACCATATATTTT. The J gene is TRBJ1-3, the V gene TRBV18; possibly TRBD1 for D (5 bases). CDR3 length: 14 residues. Looked up from germline, CDR1 is KGHSH and CDR2 is LQKENI. The V end lost 2 bases, the J end lost 3 bases, and 8 bases lay between the germline ends.

This clonotype has ten or more counts. The chain combines TRBV7-8 with TRBJ2-7, with 9 bases identical to TRBD2. The germline gives CDR1 SGHVS, CDR2 FQNEAQ. Germline trimming cut 2 bases from V and 6 bases from J; bases unmatched to any gene: 8. CDR3 size: 15 residues. The CDR3: CASSLLSGSPREQYF. CDR3 nucleotides: TGTGCCAGCAGCTTACTTAGCGGGAGCCCTCGCGAGCAGTACTTC.

The chain links TRBV27 to TRBJ2-1, with 7 bases aligning to TRBD1. Germline trimming cut 4 bases from V and 3 bases from J; bases unmatched to any gene: 21. The germline CDR1 and CDR2 sequences are MNHEY and SMNVEV (reference sequence). This CDR3 comprises 20 residues. The CDR3 sequence is CASSSIYFSPVHRGYNEQFF. The CDR3 DNA follows: TGTGCCAGCAGTTCTATATATTTCAGCCCGGTTCACAGGGGCTACAATGAGCAGTTCTTC.

Ten or more counts support this clonotype. CDR3 nucleotide sequence: TGTGCCAGCAGTCCGGCAAGTGAAAAACTGTTTTTT. This gives the protein CASSPASEKLFF. The chain employs TRBV12-3 or TRBV12-4 and TRBJ1-4; the D is unclear. CDR3 length equals 12 residues. V gave up 5 bases and J gave up 7 bases, with 8 bases separating them.

This clonotype was seen at least ten times. The chain couples TRBV20-1 to TRBJ1-4; possible D gene TRBD1, 6 bases. This CDR3 is built from 12 residues. CDR1 DFQATT and CDR2 SNEGSKA come from the germline V gene (reference sequence). V was clipped by 5 bases and J by 8 bases, with 12 bases between them. CDR3 in DNA: TGCAGTGCTGGGGGCTGGGGGGAAAAACTGTTTTTT. Its translation is CSAGGWGEKLFF.

There are many counts of this clonotype. V and J are TRBV27 and TRBJ2-7; perhaps D is TRBD1 or TRBD2 (6 bases each). The ends were cut back, 5 bases at V and 2 bases at J, with 10 bases in the middle. The germline V gene has CDR1 MNHEY and CDR2 SMNVEV (reference sequence). The CDR3 runs 13 residues. CDR3 bases: TGTGCCAGCAGTCCCGGGGGCCCCTACGAGCAGTACTTC. Translating gives CASSPGGPYEQYF.

This clonotype has a handful of counts. This chain connects TRBV12-3 or TRBV12-4 to TRBJ1-1, with TRBD1 matching over 8 bases. With 7 bases clipped from V and 5 bases from J, the junction kept 9 bases outside the gene matches. CDR3 length: 14 amino acids. CDR3 residues: CASIKRQGATEAFF. The CDR3 nucleotides read TGTGCCAGCATCAAGAGGCAGGGGGCGACTGAAGCTTTCTTT.

This clonotype was seen a few times. A single base separates this from a much larger clone, so it may be a read error. J is TRBJ2-3 and V is TRBV7-2, with D unclear. The CDR3 sequence is 13 residues long. Trimming took 8 bases from V and 4 from J, leaving 13 bases between them. In germline, CDR1 is SGHTA, CDR2 FQGNSA. CDR3 DNA sequence: TGTGCCAGCGGCCTAAGTAATCCAGATACGCAGTATTTT. Protein: CASGLSNPDTQYF.

This clonotype was detected ten times or more. V and J are TRBV29-1 and TRBJ2-7; 7 nucleotides line up with TRBD1. CDR3 size: 14 residues. Germline CDR1 is SQVTM and CDR2 is ANQGSEA. The V segment lost 3 bases and the J segment 2 bases; nucleotides outside the gene matches: 7. CDR3 protein: CSVEGPGGTYEQYF. For the CDR3, the DNA is TGCAGCGTTGAGGGGCCAGGGGGAACCTACGAGCAGTACTTC.

The sample holds many counts of this clonotype. This chain connects TRBV6-2 or TRBV6-3 to TRBJ2-1; TRBD2 matches 10 bases. The germline V gene has CDR1 MNHEY and CDR2 SVGEGT. After removal of 4 bases from V and 6 bases from J, the junction contained 15 bases not matched to a gene. CDR3 length: 18 residues. CDR3 region: CASSLELAGSFWINEQFF. CDR3 DNA sequence: TGTGCCAGCAGTTTGGAACTAGCGGGATCCTTTTGGATCAATGAGCAGTTCTTC.

CDR3 protein: CASSQPGSEKLFF. CDR3 sequence (DNA): TGCGCCAGCAGCCAGCCCGGGAGTGAAAAACTGTTTTTT. The chain carries TRBV4-1 and TRBJ1-4; D remains unclear. Germline lookup yields CDR1 MGHRA and CDR2 YSYEKL. This CDR3 region has 13 residues. Trimming removed 3 bases at V and 7 bases at J, with 9 bases between.